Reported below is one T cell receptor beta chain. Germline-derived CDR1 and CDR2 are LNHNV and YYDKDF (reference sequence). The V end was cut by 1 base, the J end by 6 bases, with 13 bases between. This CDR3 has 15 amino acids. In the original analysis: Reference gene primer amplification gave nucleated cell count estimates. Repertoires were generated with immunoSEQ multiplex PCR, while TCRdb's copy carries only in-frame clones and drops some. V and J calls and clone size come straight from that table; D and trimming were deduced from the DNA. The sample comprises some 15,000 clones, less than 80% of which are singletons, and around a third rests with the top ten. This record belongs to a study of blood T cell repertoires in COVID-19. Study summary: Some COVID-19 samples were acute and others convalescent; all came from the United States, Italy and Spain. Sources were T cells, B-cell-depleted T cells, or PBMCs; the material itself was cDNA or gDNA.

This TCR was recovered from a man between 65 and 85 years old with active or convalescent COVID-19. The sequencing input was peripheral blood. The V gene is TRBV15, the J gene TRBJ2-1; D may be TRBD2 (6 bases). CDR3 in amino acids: CATSRGRGESNEQFF. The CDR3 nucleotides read TGTGCCACCAGCAGAGGGAGGGGAGAGTCCAATGAGCAGTTCTTC.